This TCR beta chain is from a study of cytomegalovirus exposure and HLA in healthy donors. This clone was recorded a few times. Primers for the PCR totalled 60 Vbeta and 13 Jbeta. The protocol was immunoSEQ multiplex PCR, while the TCRdb copy is restricted to in-frame clones and leaves out a portion. The profile shows some 120,000 clones, over 60% of them singletons. The ends were cut back, 3 bases at V and 5 bases at J, with 11 bases in the middle. CDR3 length: 13 amino acids. Germline CDR1 SGHRS, CDR2 YFSETQ. The sequence was obtained from a woman between 40 and 50 years old in good health and CMV-seropositive. The V call is TRBV5-1, the J call TRBJ1-1, with D hard to call. Sequencing was carried out using PBMCs. The CDR3 region is CASSWIGGTEAFF. The DNA of the CDR3 is TGCGCCAGCAGCTGGATAGGAGGGACTGAAGCTTTCTTT.